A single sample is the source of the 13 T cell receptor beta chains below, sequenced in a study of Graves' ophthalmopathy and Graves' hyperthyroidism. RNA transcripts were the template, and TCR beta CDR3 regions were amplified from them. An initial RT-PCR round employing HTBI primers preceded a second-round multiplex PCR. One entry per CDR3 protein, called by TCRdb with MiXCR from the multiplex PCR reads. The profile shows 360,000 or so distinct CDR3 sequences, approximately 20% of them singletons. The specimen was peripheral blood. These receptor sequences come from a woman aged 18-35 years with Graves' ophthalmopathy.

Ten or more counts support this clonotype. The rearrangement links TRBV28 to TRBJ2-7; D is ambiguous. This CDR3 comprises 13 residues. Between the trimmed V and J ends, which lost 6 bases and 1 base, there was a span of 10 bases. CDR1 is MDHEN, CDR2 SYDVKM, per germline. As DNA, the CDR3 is TGTGCCAGCAGCCCCGTGTGGTCCTACGAGCAGTACTTC. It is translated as CASSPVWSYEQYF.

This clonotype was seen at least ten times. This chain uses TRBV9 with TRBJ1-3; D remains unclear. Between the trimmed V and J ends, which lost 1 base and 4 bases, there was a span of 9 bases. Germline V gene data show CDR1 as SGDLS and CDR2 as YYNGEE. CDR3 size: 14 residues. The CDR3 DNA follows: TGTGCCAGCAGCGTAAGCCAGTTCGGAAACACCATATATTTT. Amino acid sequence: CASSVSQFGNTIYF.

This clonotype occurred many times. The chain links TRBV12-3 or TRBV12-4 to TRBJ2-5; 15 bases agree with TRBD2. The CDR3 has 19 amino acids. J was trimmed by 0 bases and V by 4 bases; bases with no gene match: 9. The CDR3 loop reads CASSSGTSGRTYYQETQYF. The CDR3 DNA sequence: TGTGCCAGCAGTTCCGGGACTAGCGGGAGGACCTATTACCAAGAGACCCAGTACTTC.

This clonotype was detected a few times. In DNA form, the CDR3 reads TGTGCCAGCAGGACGGACAGTGACGCTTTTCAGCCCCAGCATTTT. Amino acid sequence: CASRTDSDAFQPQHF. The chain couples TRBV6-2 or TRBV6-3 to TRBJ1-5; D may be TRBD1 (6 bases). V lost 6 bases to trimming and J lost 6 bases, with 18 bases between them. The CDR3 runs to 15 residues. CDR1 and CDR2 from the germline V gene are MNHEY and SVGEGT.

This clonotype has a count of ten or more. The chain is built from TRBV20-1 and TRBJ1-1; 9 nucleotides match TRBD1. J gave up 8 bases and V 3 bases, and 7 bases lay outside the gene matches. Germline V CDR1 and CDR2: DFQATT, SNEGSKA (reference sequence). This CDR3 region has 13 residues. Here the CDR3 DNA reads TGCAGTGCTAGTGGGGACAGGGATGCCGAAGCTTTCTTT. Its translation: CSASGDRDAEAFF.

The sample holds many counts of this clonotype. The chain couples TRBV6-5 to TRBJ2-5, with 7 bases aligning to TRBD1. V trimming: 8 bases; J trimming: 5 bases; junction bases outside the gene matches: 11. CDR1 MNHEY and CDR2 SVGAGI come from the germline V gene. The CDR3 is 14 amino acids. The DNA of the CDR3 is TGTGCCAGCTCCGCCCAGGGGGACCTGGAGACCCAGTACTTC. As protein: CASSAQGDLETQYF.

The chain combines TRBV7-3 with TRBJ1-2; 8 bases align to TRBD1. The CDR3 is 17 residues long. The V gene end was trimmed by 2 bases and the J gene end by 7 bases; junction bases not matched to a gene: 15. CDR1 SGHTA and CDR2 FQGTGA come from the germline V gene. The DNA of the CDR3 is TGTGCCAGCAGCTTAGCCCCCGGGACAGGAACGTTCGTTGGCTACACCTTC. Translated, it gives CASSLAPGTGTFVGYTF.

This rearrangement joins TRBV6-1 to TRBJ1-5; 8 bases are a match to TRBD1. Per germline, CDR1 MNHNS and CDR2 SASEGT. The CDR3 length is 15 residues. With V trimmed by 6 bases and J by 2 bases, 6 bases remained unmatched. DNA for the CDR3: TGTGCCAGCAGGAGACAGGGGCTGGGCAATCAGCCCCAGCATTTT. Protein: CASRRQGLGNQPQHF.

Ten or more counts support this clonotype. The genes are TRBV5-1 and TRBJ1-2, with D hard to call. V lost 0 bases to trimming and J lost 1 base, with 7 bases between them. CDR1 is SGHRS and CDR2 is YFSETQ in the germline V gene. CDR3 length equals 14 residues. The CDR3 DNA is TGCGCCAGCAGCTTGGGAGTCCTTAACTATGGCTACACCTTC. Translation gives CASSLGVLNYGYTF. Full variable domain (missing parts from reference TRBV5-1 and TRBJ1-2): KAGVTQTPRYLIKTRGQQVTLSCSPISGHRSVSWYQQTPGQGLQFLFEYFSETQRNKGNFPGRFSGRQFSNSRSEMNVSTLELGDSALYLCASSLGVLNYGYTFGSGTRLTVV.

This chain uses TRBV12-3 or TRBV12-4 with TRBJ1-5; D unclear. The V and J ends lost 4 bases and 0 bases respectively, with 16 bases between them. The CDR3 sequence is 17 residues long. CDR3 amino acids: CASSSSSSGISNQPQHF. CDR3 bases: TGTGCCAGCAGTTCGTCTTCGTCTGGGATTAGCAATCAGCCCCAGCATTTT.

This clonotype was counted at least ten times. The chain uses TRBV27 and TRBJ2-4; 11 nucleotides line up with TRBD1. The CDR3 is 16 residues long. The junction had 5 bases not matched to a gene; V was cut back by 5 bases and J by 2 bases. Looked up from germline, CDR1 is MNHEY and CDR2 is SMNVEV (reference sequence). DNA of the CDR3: TGTGCCAGCAGTACCGCGGACAGGGGGCCCAAAAACATTCAGTACTTC. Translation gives CASSTADRGPKNIQYF.

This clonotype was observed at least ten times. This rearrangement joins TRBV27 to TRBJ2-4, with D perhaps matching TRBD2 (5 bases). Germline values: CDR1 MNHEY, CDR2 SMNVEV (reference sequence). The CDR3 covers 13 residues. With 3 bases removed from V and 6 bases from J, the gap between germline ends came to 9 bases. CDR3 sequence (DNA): TGTGCCAGCAGTTTCGGGGTGGGAAACATTCAGTACTTC. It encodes CASSFGVGNIQYF.

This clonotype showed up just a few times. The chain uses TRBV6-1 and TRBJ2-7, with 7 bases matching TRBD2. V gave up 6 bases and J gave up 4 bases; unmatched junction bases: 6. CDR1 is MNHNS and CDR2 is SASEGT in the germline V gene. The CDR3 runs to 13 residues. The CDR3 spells CASRKAGKYEQYF. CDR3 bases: TGTGCCAGCAGGAAAGCGGGGAAATACGAGCAGTACTTC.